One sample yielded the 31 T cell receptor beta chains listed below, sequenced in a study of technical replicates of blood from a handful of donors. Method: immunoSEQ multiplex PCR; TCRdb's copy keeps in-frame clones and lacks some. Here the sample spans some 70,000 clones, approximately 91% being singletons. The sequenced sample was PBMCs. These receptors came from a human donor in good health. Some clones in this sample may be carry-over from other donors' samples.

CDR3 in DNA: TGCGCCAGCAGCAGGGGACAGGTGGTAACTGAAGCTTTCTTT. It yields the protein CASSRGQVVTEAFF. The rearrangement links TRBV5-1 to TRBJ1-1; 8 bases align to TRBD1. The CDR3 is 14 residues long. Germline CDR1 and CDR2: SGHRS and YFSETQ. The trim removed 4 bases at V and 5 bases at J, leaving 7 bases unmatched.

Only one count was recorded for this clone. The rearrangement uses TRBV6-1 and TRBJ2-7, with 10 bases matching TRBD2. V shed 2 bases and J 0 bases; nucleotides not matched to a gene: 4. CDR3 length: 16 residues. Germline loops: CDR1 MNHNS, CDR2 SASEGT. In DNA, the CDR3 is TGTGCCAGCAGTGAACCGGGACTAGCGAGCTCCTACGAGCAGTACTTC. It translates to CASSEPGLASSYEQYF.

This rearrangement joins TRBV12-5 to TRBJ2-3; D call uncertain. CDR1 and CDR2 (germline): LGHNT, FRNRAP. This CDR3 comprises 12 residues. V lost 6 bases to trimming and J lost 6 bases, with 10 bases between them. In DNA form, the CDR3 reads TGTGCTAGTGGCTCTTTCCTGGATACGCAGTATTTT. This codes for CASGSFLDTQYF.

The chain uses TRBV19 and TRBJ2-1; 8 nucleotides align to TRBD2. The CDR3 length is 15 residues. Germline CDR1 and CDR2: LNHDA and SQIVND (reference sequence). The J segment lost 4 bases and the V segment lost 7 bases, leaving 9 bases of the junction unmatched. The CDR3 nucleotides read TGTGCCAGTAAGGGGCGGGGGGTCAATTACAATGAGCAGTTCTTC. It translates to CASKGRGVNYNEQFF.

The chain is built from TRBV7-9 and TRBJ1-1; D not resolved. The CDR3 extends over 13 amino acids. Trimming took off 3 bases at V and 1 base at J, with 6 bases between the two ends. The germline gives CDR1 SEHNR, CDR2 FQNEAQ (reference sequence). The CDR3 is CASSLAGNTEAFF. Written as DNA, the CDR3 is TGTGCCAGCAGCTTGGCGGGGAACACTGAAGCTTTCTTT.

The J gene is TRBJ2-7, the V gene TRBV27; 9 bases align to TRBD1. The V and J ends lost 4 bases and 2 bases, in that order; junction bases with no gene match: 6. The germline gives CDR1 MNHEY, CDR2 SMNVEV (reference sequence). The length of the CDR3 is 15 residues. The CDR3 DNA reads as TGTGCCAGCAGTTCGGGACAGGGAGCCCCCTACGAGCAGTACTTC. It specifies CASSSGQGAPYEQYF.

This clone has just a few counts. CDR3 sequence: CASSYPQGGNQPQHF. CDR3 coding DNA: TGTGCCAGCAGTTACCCACAGGGTGGTAATCAGCCCCAGCATTTT. The V and J genes are TRBV6-6 and TRBJ1-5; possibly TRBD1 for D (6 bases). From germline, CDR1 is MNHNY and CDR2 SVGAGI (reference sequence). The CDR3 extends over 15 amino acids. Trimming took off 2 bases at V and 4 bases at J, with 12 bases between the two ends.

The CDR3, as DNA: TGCGCCAGCAGCTTGGGATCGGGACAGGGGACCTACCTCTCCTACGAGCAGTACTTC. Translated, it gives CASSLGSGQGTYLSYEQYF. The chain recombines TRBV5-1 with TRBJ2-7; 10 bases agree with TRBD1. CDR3 size: 19 residues. Germline V gene sequence: CDR1 SGHRS, CDR2 YFSETQ. The J segment lost 0 bases and the V segment lost 0 bases, leaving 12 bases of the junction unmatched.

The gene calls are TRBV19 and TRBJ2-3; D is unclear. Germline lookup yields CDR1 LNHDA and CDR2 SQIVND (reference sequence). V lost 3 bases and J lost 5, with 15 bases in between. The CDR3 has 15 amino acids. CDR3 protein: CASSIPSQTGDTQYF. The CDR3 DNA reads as TGTGCCAGTAGTATCCCATCCCAGACGGGAGATACGCAGTATTTT.

The CDR3 here is CASSLAKETQYF. The CDR3 coding sequence is TGTGCCAGCAGCTTAGCCAAAGAGACCCAGTACTTC. The V and J genes are TRBV7-6 and TRBJ2-5; D is unresolved. There are 12 residues in the CDR3. Per the germline V gene, CDR1 is SGHVS and CDR2 is FNYEAQ. Trimming pared 0 bases from V and 3 bases from J, leaving 2 bases between.

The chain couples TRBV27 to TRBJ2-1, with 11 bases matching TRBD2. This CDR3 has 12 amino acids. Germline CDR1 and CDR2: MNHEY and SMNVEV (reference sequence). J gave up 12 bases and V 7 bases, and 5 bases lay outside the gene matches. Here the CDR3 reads CASTTSGTSQFF. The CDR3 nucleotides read TGTGCCAGCACGACTAGCGGGACTTCGCAGTTCTTC.

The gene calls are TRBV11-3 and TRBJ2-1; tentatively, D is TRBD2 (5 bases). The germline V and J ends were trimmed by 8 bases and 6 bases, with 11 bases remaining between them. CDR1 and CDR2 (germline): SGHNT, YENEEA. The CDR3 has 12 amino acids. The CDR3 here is CASGRSGNEQFF. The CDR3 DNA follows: TGTGCCAGCGGCAGGAGCGGCAATGAGCAGTTCTTC. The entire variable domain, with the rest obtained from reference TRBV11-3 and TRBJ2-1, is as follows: EAGVVQSPRYKIIEKKQPVAFWCNPISGHNTLYWYLQNLGQGPELLIRYENEEAVDDSQLPKDRFSAERLKGVDSTLKIQPAELGDSAVYLCASGRSGNEQFFGPGTRLTVL.

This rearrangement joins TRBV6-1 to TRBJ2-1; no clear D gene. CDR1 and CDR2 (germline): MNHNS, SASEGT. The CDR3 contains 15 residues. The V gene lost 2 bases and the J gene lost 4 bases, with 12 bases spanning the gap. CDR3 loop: CASSEYAGKYNEQFF. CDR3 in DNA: TGTGCCAGCAGTGAATATGCAGGAAAATACAATGAGCAGTTCTTC.

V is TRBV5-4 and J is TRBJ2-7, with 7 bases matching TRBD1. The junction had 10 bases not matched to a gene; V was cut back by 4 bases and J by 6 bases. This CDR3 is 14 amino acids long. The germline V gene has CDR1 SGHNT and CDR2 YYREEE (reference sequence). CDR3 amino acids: CASSIETGSVEQYF. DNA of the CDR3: TGTGCCAGCAGCATAGAGACAGGGTCGGTCGAGCAGTACTTC. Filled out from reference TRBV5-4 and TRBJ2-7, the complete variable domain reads ETGVTQSPTHLIKTRGQQVTLRCSSQSGHNTVSWYQQALGQGPQFIFQYYREEENGRGNFPPRFSGLQFPNYSSELNVNALELDDSALYLCASSIETGSVEQYFGPGTRLTVT.

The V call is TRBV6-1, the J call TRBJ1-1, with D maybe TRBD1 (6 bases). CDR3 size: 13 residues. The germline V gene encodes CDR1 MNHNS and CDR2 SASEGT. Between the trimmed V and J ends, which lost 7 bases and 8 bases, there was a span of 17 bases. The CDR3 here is CASIDRLYEEAFF. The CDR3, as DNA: TGTGCCAGCATCGACAGGCTTTACGAGGAAGCTTTCTTT.

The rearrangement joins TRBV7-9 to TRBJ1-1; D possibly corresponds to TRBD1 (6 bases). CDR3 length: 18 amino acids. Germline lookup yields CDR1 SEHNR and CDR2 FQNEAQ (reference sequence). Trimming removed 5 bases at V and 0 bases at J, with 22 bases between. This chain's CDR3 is CASSPQASGHLMNTEAFF. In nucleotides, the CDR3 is TGTGCCAGCAGCCCCCAGGCTTCGGGACACCTCATGAACACTGAAGCTTTCTTT.

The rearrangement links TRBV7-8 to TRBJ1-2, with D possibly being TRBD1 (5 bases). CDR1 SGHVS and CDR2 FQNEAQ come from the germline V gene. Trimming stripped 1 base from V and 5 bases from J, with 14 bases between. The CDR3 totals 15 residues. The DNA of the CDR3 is TGTGCCAGCAGCTTAGTCGTCCAGGGAAAATATGGCTACACCTTC. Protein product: CASSLVVQGKYGYTF.

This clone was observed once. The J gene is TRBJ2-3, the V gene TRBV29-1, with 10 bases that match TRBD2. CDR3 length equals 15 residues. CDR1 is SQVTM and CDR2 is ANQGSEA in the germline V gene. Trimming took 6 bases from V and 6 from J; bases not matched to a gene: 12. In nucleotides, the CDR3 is TGCAGCGTATTACTAGCGGGATACAAGGAGGATACGCAGTATTTT. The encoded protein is CSVLLAGYKEDTQYF.

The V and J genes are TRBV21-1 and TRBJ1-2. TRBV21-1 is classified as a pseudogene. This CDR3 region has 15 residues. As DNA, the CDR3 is TGTGCCAGCAGCAAAGATGGCGGCCAGTTCTATGGCTACACCTTC. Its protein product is CASSKDGGQFYGYTF.

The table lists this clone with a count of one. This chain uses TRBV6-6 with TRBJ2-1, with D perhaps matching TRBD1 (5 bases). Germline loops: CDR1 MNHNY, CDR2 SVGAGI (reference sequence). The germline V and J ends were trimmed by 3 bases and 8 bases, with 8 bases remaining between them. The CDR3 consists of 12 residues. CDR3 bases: TGTGCCAGCAGTTATCAGGGTGATGAGCAGTTCTTC. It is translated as CASSYQGDEQFF.

The DNA for the CDR3 is TGCGCCAGCAGCCAAGATATTGCACTCCTTCAGTACTTC. As protein: CASSQDIALLQYF. This chain links TRBV4-3 with TRBJ2-4, with D uncertain. V lost 0 bases and J lost 11, with 11 bases in between. This CDR3 is built from 13 residues. The germline V gene has CDR1 LGHNA and CDR2 YSLEER.

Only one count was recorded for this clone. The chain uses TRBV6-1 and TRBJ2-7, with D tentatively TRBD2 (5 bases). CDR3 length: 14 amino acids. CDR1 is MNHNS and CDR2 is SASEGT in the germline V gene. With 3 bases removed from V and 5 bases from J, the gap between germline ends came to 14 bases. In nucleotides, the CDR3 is TGTGCCAGCAGTGAGAGGGATTCTAGGGACGAGCAGTACTTC. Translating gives CASSERDSRDEQYF.

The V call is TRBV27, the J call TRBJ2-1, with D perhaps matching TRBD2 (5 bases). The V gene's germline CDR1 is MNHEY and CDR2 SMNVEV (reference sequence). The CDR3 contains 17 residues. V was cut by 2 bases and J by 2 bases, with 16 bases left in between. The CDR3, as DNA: TGTGCCAGCAGTTTAGAAACGGCGCGGGTAACCTACAATGAGCAGTTCTTC. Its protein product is CASSLETARVTYNEQFF.

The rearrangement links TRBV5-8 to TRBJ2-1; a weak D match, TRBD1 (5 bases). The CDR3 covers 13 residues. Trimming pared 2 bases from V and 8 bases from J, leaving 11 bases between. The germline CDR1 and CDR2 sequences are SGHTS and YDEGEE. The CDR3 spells CASSLFRADEQFF. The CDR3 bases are TGTGCCAGCAGCTTATTCAGGGCGGATGAGCAGTTCTTC. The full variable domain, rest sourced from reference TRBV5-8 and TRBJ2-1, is EAGVTQSPTHLIKTRGQQATLRCSPISGHTSVYWYQQALGLGLQFLLWYDEGEERNRGNFPPRFSGRQFPNYSSELNVNALELEDSALYLCASSLFRADEQFFGPGTRLTVL.

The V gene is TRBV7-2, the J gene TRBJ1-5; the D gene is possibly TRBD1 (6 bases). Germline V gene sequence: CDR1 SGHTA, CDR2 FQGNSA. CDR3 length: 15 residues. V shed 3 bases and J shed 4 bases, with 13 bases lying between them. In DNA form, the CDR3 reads TGTGCCAGCAGCTTCACGGGGGGGGCGAATCAGCCCCAGCATTTT. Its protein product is CASSFTGGANQPQHF.

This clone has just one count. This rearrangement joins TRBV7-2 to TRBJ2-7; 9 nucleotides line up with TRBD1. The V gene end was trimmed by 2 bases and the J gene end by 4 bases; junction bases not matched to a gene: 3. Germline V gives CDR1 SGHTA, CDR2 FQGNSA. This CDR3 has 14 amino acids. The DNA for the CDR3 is TGTGCCAGCAGCTTAAGCGGGACAGGGTACGAGCAGTACTTC. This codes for CASSLSGTGYEQYF. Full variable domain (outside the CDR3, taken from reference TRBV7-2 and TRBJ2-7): GAGVSQSPSNKVTEKGKDVELRCDPISGHTALYWYRQSLGQGLEFLIYFQGNSAPDKSGLPSDRFSAERTGGSVSTLTIQRTQQEDSAVYLCASSLSGTGYEQYFGPGTRLTVT.

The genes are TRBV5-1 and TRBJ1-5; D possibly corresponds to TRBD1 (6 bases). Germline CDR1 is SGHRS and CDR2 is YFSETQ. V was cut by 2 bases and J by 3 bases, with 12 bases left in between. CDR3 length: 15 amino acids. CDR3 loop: CASSLTGIFNQPQHF. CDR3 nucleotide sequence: TGCGCCAGCAGCTTAACAGGGATCTTCAATCAGCCCCAGCATTTT.

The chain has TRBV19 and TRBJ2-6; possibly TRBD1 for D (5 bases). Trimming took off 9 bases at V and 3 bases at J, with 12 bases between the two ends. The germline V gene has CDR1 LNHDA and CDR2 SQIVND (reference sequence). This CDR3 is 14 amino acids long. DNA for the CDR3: TGTGCCAGCAGGGTTGGTAATGGGGCCAACGTCCTGACTTTC. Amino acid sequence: CASRVGNGANVLTF.

DNA for the CDR3: TGTGCCAGCAGCTTCCGGACAGGGGGTGAGCAGTACTTC. This sequence encodes CASSFRTGGEQYF. The J gene is TRBJ2-7, the V gene TRBV13; 10 nucleotides match TRBD1. The CDR3 runs 13 residues. CDR1 and CDR2 from the germline V gene are PRHDT and FYEKMQ (reference sequence). V shed 3 bases, J shed 7 bases, and the junction held 3 bases outside the gene matches.

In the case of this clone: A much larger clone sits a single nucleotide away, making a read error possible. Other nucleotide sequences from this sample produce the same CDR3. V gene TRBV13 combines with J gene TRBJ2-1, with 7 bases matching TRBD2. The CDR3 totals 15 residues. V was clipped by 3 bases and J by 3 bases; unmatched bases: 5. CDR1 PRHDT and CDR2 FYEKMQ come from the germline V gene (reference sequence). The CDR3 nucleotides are TGTGCCAGCAGCTTGGAGGGAGGGGACTACAATGAGCAGTTCTTC. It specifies CASSLEGGDYNEQFF.

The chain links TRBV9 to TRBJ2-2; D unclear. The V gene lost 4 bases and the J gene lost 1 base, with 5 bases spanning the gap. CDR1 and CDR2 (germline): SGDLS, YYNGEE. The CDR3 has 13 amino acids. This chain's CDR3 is CASSLWNTGELFF. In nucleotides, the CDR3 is TGTGCCAGCAGCTTATGGAACACCGGGGAGCTGTTTTTT.